These T cell receptor beta chains were read from a single sample in a study of shared clonotypes between healthy human individuals. Profiling relied on immunoSEQ multiplex PCR, and the TCRdb table lists in-frame clones only, not all of them. Found here are about 490,000 clones, roughly 78% of them singletons; the top ten hold approximately 12%. The specimen sequenced was PBMCs. Receptors originate from a woman between 40 and 50 years old in good health. Some clones in this sample may be carry-over from other donors' samples. Both conserved end residues are part of each CDR3. D genes are given only for firm matches. A row's size may be missing; if present it is once, few, many or a size class.

V gene	J gene	clone size	D gene	CDR3 protein	CDR3 DNA
TRBV6-5	TRBJ1-1	few	NA	CASSSTVPRGEAFF	TGTGCCAGCAGCTCTACAGTTCCCCGGGGTGAAGCTTTCTTT
TRBV18	TRBJ1-2	NA	TRBD1	CASSPLPGQNNYGYTF	TGTGCCAGCTCACCACTACCGGGACAGAATAACTATGGCTACACCTTC
TRBV10-1	TRBJ2-7	NA	NA	CASSDGGAAYEQYF	TGCGCCAGCAGTGATGGGGGAGCGGCCTACGAGCAGTACTTC
TRBV4-3	TRBJ2-1	NA	TRBD2	CASSQDQRGGSHNEQFF	TGCGCCAGCAGCCAAGATCAGCGGGGGGGTAGCCACAATGAGCAGTTCTTC
TRBV7-2	TRBJ1-4	few	NA	CASSAREKLFF	TGTGCCAGCAGCGCCCGTGAAAAACTGTTTTTT
TRBV18	TRBJ2-3	NA	NA	CASSPNRVSSTDTQYF	TGTGCCAGCTCACCCAACAGGGTTTCTAGCACAGATACGCAGTATTTT
TRBV9	TRBJ1-1	NA	NA	CASSASIRDTEAFF	TGTGCCAGCAGCGCCTCAATAAGGGACACTGAAGCTTTCTTT
TRBV5-6	TRBJ2-2	NA	NA	CASSLGGPWNTGELFF	TGTGCCAGCAGCCTGGGGGGGCCGTGGAACACCGGGGAGCTGTTTTTT
TRBV7-9	TRBJ1-6	NA	TRBD1	CASSPGGRDNSPLHF	TGTGCCAGCAGCCCAGGGGGCAGGGATAATTCACCCCTCCACTTT
TRBV6-1	TRBJ1-1	NA	NA	CASSALRDTEAFF	TGTGCCAGCAGTGCGCTCAGAGACACTGAAGCTTTCTTT
TRBV25-1	TRBJ1-4	NA	NA	CASSDPSGNEKLFF	TGTGCCAGCAGTGACCCTTCGGGCAACGAAAAACTGTTTTTT
TRBV7-2	TRBJ2-2	NA	NA	CASSLSGRRTGELFF	TGTGCCAGCAGCCTTAGCGGACGGCGCACCGGGGAGCTGTTTTTT
TRBV5-1	TRBJ2-5	many	TRBD1	CASSLGTGSHQTQYF	TGCGCCAGCAGCTTGGGGACAGGGTCACACCAGACCCAGTACTTC
TRBV6-4	TRBJ1-5	few	NA	CASSDSGDSNQPQHF	TGTGCCAGCAGTGATTCTGGAGATAGCAATCAGCCCCAGCATTTT
TRBV7-8	TRBJ2-5	NA	TRBD1	CASSADRGQETQYF	TGTGCCAGCAGCGCTGACAGGGGGCAGGAGACCCAGTACTTC
TRBV7-9	TRBJ1-2	NA	NA	CASSPEGAAGYTF	TGTGCCAGCAGCCCCGAGGGAGCGGCTGGCTACACCTTC
TRBV25-1	TRBJ2-1	NA	NA	CASSGQVSYNEQFF	TGTGCCAGCAGTGGTCAGGTGTCCTACAATGAGCAGTTCTTC
TRBV28	TRBJ1-4	NA	NA	CASSFRTNEKLFF	TGTGCCAGCAGTTTTCGGACTAATGAAAAACTGTTTTTT
TRBV7-8	TRBJ2-3	NA	TRBD2	CASSREGGYASTDTQYF	TGTGCCAGCAGCCGGGAGGGGGGGTACGCTAGCACAGATACGCAGTATTTT
TRBV5-4	TRBJ1-3	NA	NA	CASTSGRPGNTIYF	TGTGCCAGCACATCCGGCAGGCCCGGAAACACCATATATTTT
TRBV5-1	TRBJ2-7	NA	TRBD1	CASSLVGTEYYEQYF	TGCGCCAGCAGCTTGGTAGGGACAGAATACTACGAGCAGTACTTC
TRBV5-1	TRBJ2-3	NA	TRBD2	CASQSTAMMWASGSPEASTDTQYF	TGCGCCAGCCAGTCAACGGCAATGATGTGGGCTAGCGGGAGTCCTGAAGCGAGCACAGATACGCAGTATTTT
TRBV4-1	TRBJ1-4	NA	NA	CASSQGSDYREKLFF	TGCGCCAGCAGCCAAGGCTCAGACTATCGGGAAAAACTGTTTTTT
TRBV7-3	TRBJ2-1	few	TRBD2	CASSLAGGGEQFF	TGTGCCAGCAGCTTAGCGGGAGGTGGTGAGCAGTTCTTC
TRBV5-1	TRBJ2-2	NA	NA	CASSFRDTGELFF	TGCGCCAGCAGCTTCCGGGACACCGGGGAGCTGTTTTTT
TRBV6-1	TRBJ2-4	NA	NA	CASSAMTGSEVQYF	TGTGCCAGCAGCGCTATGACAGGCAGTGAGGTTCAGTACTTC
TRBV7-8	TRBJ1-5	NA	NA	CASSFAGLRGVQPQHF	TGTGCCAGCTCCTTCGCCGGGCTTCGGGGCGTCCAGCCCCAGCATTTT
TRBV19	TRBJ1-5	NA	TRBD1	CASSNSVTGVQPQHF	TGTGCCAGTAGTAATAGTGTGACAGGGGTTCAGCCCCAGCATTTT
TRBV28	TRBJ2-7	NA	TRBD1	CASSSPHRGGYEQYF	TGTGCCAGCAGTTCCCCCCACAGGGGTGGGTACGAGCAGTACTTC
TRBV7-2	TRBJ2-5	once	TRBD1	CASSLAGRTGGRETQYF	TGTGCCAGCAGCTTAGCGGGACGGACAGGGGGTCGTGAGACCCAGTACTTC
TRBV5-1	TRBJ1-1	few	NA	CASSLVMNTEAFF	TGCGCCAGCAGCTTGGTGATGAACACTGAAGCTTTCTTT
TRBV5-6	TRBJ1-4	few	NA	CASSLAPVGEKLFF	TGTGCCAGCAGCTTGGCCCCCGTCGGAGAAAAACTGTTTTTT